The 25 T cell receptor beta chains presented below share a single source sample, sequenced in a study of T cell responses to AZD1222 COVID-19 vaccine. Measured with immunoSEQ multiplex PCR; TCRdb has only the in-frame clones, and not every one. The sample has 180,000 or so clones; just over 90% are singletons. This sample comprised peripheral blood, obtained on day 0 of AZD1222 vaccination. The source of these receptors is an adult in good health.

The chain carries TRBV19 and TRBJ1-5; TRBD1 matches at 7 bases. Germline values: CDR1 LNHDA, CDR2 SQIVND (reference sequence). V lost 7 bases to trimming and J lost 4 bases; unmatched junction nucleotides: 13. The CDR3 runs 16 residues. CDR3: CASKRVQGQPNQPQHF. The CDR3 DNA is TGTGCCAGTAAGCGGGTCCAGGGACAGCCAAATCAGCCCCAGCATTTT. Full variable domain (remainder filled in from reference TRBV19 and TRBJ1-5): DGGITQSPKYLFRKEGQNVTLSCEQNLNHDAMYWYRQDPGQGLRLIYYSQIVNDFQKGDIAEGYSVSREKKESFPLTVTSAQKNPTAFYLCASKRVQGQPNQPQHFGDGTRLSIL.

Only a few counts were recorded for this clone. This chain connects TRBV6-1 to TRBJ2-7, with D perhaps matching TRBD2 (5 bases). The CDR3 has 15 amino acids. V was pared by 1 base and J by 2 bases, with 12 bases between. Per germline, CDR1 MNHNS and CDR2 SASEGT. Written as DNA, the CDR3 is TGTGCCAGCAGTGAAGGGGGAGTGGGGACCTACGAGCAGTACTTC. Protein sequence: CASSEGGVGTYEQYF.

This clone was seen more than once but under ten times. The chain carries TRBV6-1 and TRBJ2-5; TRBD1 might be the D (7 bases). Germline V CDR1 and CDR2: MNHNS, SASEGT. Trimming shortened V by 2 bases and J by 5 bases, and 21 bases separated the two germline ends. The CDR3 sequence is 17 residues long. The CDR3 nucleotides read TGTGCCAGCAGTGAACCAGGGGGACTTAGCCCCGTTGAGACCCAGTACTTC. It translates to CASSEPGGLSPVETQYF.

This chain's CDR3 is CASRPGLAGGNEQFF. The DNA of the CDR3 is TGTGCCAGTAGGCCGGGACTAGCGGGAGGCAATGAGCAGTTCTTC. This chain uses TRBV19 with TRBJ2-1, with 15 bases matching TRBD2. Germline CDR1 is LNHDA and CDR2 is SQIVND (reference sequence). This CDR3 has 15 residues. Germline trimming cut 6 bases from V and 6 bases from J; bases unmatched to any gene: 3.

The rearrangement joins TRBV12-3 or TRBV12-4 to TRBJ1-2, with 7 bases aligning to TRBD1. V lost 6 bases to trimming and J lost 8 bases; unmatched junction nucleotides: 9. This CDR3 comprises 13 residues. The CDR3 is CASSHPTGSGYTF. CDR3 sequence (DNA): TGTGCCAGCAGCCATCCGACAGGGTCCGGCTACACCTTC.

The chain recombines TRBV7-2 with TRBJ2-7; 7 positions match TRBD1. This CDR3 region has 15 residues. J gave up 3 bases and V 1 base, and 6 bases lay outside the gene matches. Per germline, CDR1 SGHTA and CDR2 FQGNSA. The CDR3 DNA reads TGTGCCAGCAGCTTAGACAGGGGCGAGATCTACGAGCAGTACTTC. It codes for CASSLDRGEIYEQYF.

This chain joins TRBV15 and TRBJ1-2; D might be TRBD1 (5 bases). This CDR3 has 14 residues. The V gene's germline CDR1 is LNHNV and CDR2 YYDKDF (reference sequence). V lost 4 bases and J lost 4, with 13 bases in between. The CDR3 is CATSKASGAYGYTF. As DNA, the CDR3 is TGTGCCACCAGCAAAGCTAGCGGGGCCTATGGCTACACCTTC.

The chain carries TRBV2 and TRBJ2-5; 14 positions match TRBD2. V gave up 6 bases and J gave up 3 bases; unmatched junction bases: 6. Looked up from germline, CDR1 is SNHLY and CDR2 is FYNNEI. This CDR3 has 16 residues. The CDR3 here is CASSHGLAGGEETQYF. In nucleotides, the CDR3 is TGTGCCAGCAGCCACGGACTAGCGGGAGGAGAAGAGACCCAGTACTTC.

As for this clone: A read error may account for a junction end that differs from germline. This rearrangement joins TRBV5-4 to TRBJ2-7; 7 nucleotides line up with TRBD2. The CDR3 spans 14 residues. The germline CDR1 and CDR2 sequences are SGHNT and YYREEE (reference sequence). The DNA of the CDR3 is TGTGCCAGCAGTTCAGCGACTAGCTCCCACGAGCAGTACTTC. Protein product: CASSSATSSHEQYF.

The rearrangement joins TRBV11-1 to TRBJ1-1; tentatively, D is TRBD1 (6 bases). V lost 5 bases and J 3 bases, leaving 13 bases between the germline ends. CDR1 is SGHAT and CDR2 is FQDESV in the germline V gene (reference sequence). The CDR3 loop spans 14 amino acids. CDR3 residues: CASSPGQSHTEAFF. For the CDR3, the DNA is TGTGCCAGCAGCCCCGGACAGTCACACACTGAAGCTTTCTTT.

V is TRBV12-5 and J is TRBJ1-5, with a weak D call TRBD1 (5 bases). The CDR3 has 14 amino acids. V was trimmed by 7 bases and J by 0 bases, leaving 10 bases between them. In germline, CDR1 is LGHNT, CDR2 FRNRAP. The CDR3 reads CASAGGISNQPQHF. DNA of the CDR3: TGTGCTAGTGCCGGGGGTATTAGCAATCAGCCCCAGCATTTT.

The chain recombines TRBV6-5 with TRBJ2-1; no reliable D call. Trimming removed 6 bases from V and 3 bases from J, with 12 bases in between. The germline CDR1 and CDR2 sequences are MNHEY and SVGAGI. The CDR3 covers 14 residues. The CDR3 is CASRGIGGYNEQFF. The CDR3 DNA reads as TGTGCCAGCAGGGGAATAGGCGGCTACAATGAGCAGTTCTTC.

The CDR3 sequence: CASSYSASTEAFF. In DNA, the CDR3 is TGTGCCAGCAGTTACAGTGCGAGCACTGAAGCTTTCTTT. This chain links TRBV6-5 with TRBJ1-1; D not resolved. This CDR3 is built from 13 residues. CDR1 MNHEY and CDR2 SVGAGI come from the germline V gene. Trimming cost V 2 bases and J 4 bases, with 8 bases left between them.

The chain joins TRBV4-1 to TRBJ2-7; D is perhaps TRBD2 (5 bases). Trimming stripped 4 bases from V and 1 base from J, with 8 bases between. In germline, CDR1 is MGHRA, CDR2 YSYEKL. The CDR3 extends over 13 amino acids. The CDR3 nucleotides read TGCGCCAGCAGCCTCTCGGGATCCTACGAGCAGTACTTC. The encoded protein is CASSLSGSYEQYF.

A few counts support this clone. The chain uses TRBV10-1 and TRBJ1-5; D is perhaps TRBD1 (5 bases). With 4 bases removed from V and 5 bases from J, the gap between germline ends came to 9 bases. This CDR3 has 13 residues. In germline, CDR1 is WNHNN, CDR2 SYGVQD (reference sequence). This CDR3 reads CASSADSYQPQHF. CDR3 bases: TGCGCCAGCAGTGCCGACAGTTATCAGCCCCAGCATTTT.

The V and J genes are TRBV6-5 and TRBJ2-3; D unclear. The germline CDR1 and CDR2 sequences are MNHEY and SVGAGI. V lost 8 bases to trimming and J lost 0 bases, with 9 bases between them. The CDR3 has 13 amino acids. The CDR3 sequence: CASEVASTDTQYF. The CDR3 region has the DNA TGTGCCAGCGAGGTTGCGAGCACAGATACGCAGTATTTT.

Notes on this clone: Other DNA variants within this sample encode the same CDR3. The chain combines TRBV5-1 with TRBJ1-6; 7 bases map to TRBD1. J gave up 5 bases and V 4 bases, and 3 bases lay outside the gene matches. This CDR3 spans 14 amino acids. Germline CDR1 is SGHRS and CDR2 is YFSETQ. CDR3 sequence: CASSLGQNNSPLHF. DNA of the CDR3: TGCGCCAGCAGCCTGGGACAGAATAATTCACCCCTCCACTTT.

The V and J genes are TRBV5-1 and TRBJ2-1; 7 positions match TRBD2. Germline V gene lookup returns CDR1 SGHRS and CDR2 YFSETQ. The ends lost 2 bases at V and 4 bases at J; junction bases unmatched: 9. This CDR3 has 16 amino acids. The CDR3 sequence: CASSFLWEGNYNEQFF. The CDR3 nucleotides read TGCGCCAGCAGCTTCCTTTGGGAGGGGAATTACAATGAGCAGTTCTTC.

CDR3 nucleotides: TGTGCCAGCAGCTTAAGAGCGGGTGAGCAGTACTTC. This encodes CASSLRAGEQYF. The V call is TRBV13, the J call TRBJ2-7; D is possibly TRBD2 (6 bases). The CDR3 totals 12 residues. The V and J ends lost 2 bases and 7 bases respectively, with 9 bases between them. CDR1 is PRHDT and CDR2 is FYEKMQ in the germline V gene (reference sequence).

The chain combines TRBV30 with TRBJ2-1; the match to TRBD2 covers 15 bases. From germline, CDR1 is GTSNPN and CDR2 SVGIG (reference sequence). The length of the CDR3 is 13 residues. V dropped 5 bases and J dropped 13; count of bases not matched to a gene: 6. This CDR3 reads CAWAGTSGRQQFF. CDR3 nucleotide sequence: TGTGCCTGGGCTGGGACTAGCGGGAGGCAACAGTTCTTC. Complete variable domain (other parts from reference TRBV30 and TRBJ2-1): SQTIHQWPATLVQPVGSPLSLECTVEGTSNPNLYWYRQAAGRGLQLLFYSVGIGQISSEVPQNLSASRPQDRQFILSSKKLLLSDSGFYLCAWAGTSGRQQFFGPGTRLTVL.

The genes are TRBV18 and TRBJ2-1, with unresolved D. The CDR3 has 12 amino acids. V lost 4 bases and J 5 bases, leaving 6 bases between the germline ends. Germline CDR1 is KGHSH and CDR2 is LQKENI. The CDR3 region has the DNA TGTGCCAGCTCACGCAGTCACAATGAGCAGTTCTTC. This gives the protein CASSRSHNEQFF.

The chain employs TRBV27 and TRBJ2-5; 7 positions agree with TRBD1. Germline V gene sequence: CDR1 MNHEY, CDR2 SMNVEV (reference sequence). This CDR3 is 15 amino acids long. V trimming: 7 bases; J trimming: 2 bases; junction bases outside the gene matches: 10. CDR3 coding DNA: TGTGCCAGCAAGAGCCGGGACAGAGTTCAAGAGACCCAGTACTTC. It specifies CASKSRDRVQETQYF.

V is TRBV11-2 and J is TRBJ1-6; 8 bases align to TRBD1. Germline CDR1 and CDR2: SGHAT and FQNNGV. The CDR3 has 14 amino acids. J gave up 7 bases and V 5 bases, and 4 bases lay outside the gene matches. CDR3 loop: CASSPWTGNSPLHF. In DNA, the CDR3 is TGTGCCAGCAGCCCTTGGACAGGGAATTCACCCCTCCACTTT.

J is TRBJ2-7 and V is TRBV7-8, with 7 nucleotides matching TRBD2. Unmatched junction bases numbered 8, after V lost 3 bases and J lost 3 bases. Germline V gene data show CDR1 as SGHVS and CDR2 as FQNEAQ. The CDR3 has 15 amino acids. CDR3 amino acids: CASSLVGPGGYEQYF. The CDR3, as DNA: TGTGCCAGCAGCTTGGTAGGTCCGGGAGGCTACGAGCAGTACTTC.

The V call is TRBV3-1 (or the pseudogene TRBV3-2), the J call TRBJ2-7, with a weak D call TRBD1 (5 bases). This CDR3 is 13 amino acids long. The germline V gene encodes CDR1 LGHDT and CDR2 YNNKEL (reference sequence). The V end lost 7 bases, the J end lost 7 bases, and 17 bases lay between the germline ends. The CDR3 spells CASKGIPSGEQYF. CDR3 nucleotide sequence: TGTGCCAGCAAGGGGATTCCCTCCGGGGAGCAGTACTTC.